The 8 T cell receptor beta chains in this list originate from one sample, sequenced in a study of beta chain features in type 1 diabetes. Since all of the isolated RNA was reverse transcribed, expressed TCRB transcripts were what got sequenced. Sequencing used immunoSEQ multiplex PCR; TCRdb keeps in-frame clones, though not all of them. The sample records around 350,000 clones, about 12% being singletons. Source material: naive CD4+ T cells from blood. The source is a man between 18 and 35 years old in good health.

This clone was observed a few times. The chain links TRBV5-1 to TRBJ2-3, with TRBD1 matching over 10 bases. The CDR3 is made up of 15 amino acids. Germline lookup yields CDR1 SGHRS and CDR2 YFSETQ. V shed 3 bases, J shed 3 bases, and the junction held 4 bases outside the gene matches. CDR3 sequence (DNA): TGCGCCAGCAGCTGGGTGGGACAGGGGACAGATACGCAGTATTTT. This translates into CASSWVGQGTDTQYF.

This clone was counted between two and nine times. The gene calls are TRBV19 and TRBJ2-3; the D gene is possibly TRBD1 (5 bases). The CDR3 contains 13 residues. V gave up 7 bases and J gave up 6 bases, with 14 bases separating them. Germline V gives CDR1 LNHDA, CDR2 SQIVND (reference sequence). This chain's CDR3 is CASTGWGLDTQYF. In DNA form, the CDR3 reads TGTGCCAGTACGGGCTGGGGCTTGGATACGCAGTATTTT.

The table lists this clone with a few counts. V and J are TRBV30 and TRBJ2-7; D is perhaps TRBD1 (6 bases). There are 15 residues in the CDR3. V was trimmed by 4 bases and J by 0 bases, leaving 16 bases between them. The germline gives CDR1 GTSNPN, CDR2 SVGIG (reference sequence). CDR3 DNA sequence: TGTGCCTGGAACAGAGGGGGAGAACCCTCCTACGAGCAGTACTTC. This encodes CAWNRGGEPSYEQYF.

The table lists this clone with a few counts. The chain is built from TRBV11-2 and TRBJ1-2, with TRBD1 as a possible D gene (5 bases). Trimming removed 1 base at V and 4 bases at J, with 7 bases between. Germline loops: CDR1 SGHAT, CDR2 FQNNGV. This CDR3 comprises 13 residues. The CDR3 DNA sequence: TGTGCCAGCAGCTTAGCGCAGGGCTATGGCTACACCTTC. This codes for CASSLAQGYGYTF.

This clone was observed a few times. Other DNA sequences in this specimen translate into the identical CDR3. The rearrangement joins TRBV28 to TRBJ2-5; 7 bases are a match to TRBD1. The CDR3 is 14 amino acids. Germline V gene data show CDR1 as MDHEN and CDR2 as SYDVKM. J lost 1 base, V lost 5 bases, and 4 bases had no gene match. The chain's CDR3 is CASSPGQSQETQYF. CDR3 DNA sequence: TGTGCCAGCAGTCCGGGACAGAGCCAAGAGACCCAGTACTTC.

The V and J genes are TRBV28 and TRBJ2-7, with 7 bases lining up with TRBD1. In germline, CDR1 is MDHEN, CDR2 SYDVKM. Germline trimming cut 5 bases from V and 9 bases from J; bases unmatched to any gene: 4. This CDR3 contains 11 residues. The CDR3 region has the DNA TGTGCCAGCAGTCGGGACAGTGGGCAGTACTTC. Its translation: CASSRDSGQYF. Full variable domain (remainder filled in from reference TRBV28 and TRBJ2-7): DVKVTQSSRYLVKRTGEKVFLECVQDMDHENMFWYRQDPGLGLRLIYFSYDVKMKEKGDIPEGYSVSREKKERFSLILESASTNQTSMYLCASSRDSGQYFGPGTRLTVT.

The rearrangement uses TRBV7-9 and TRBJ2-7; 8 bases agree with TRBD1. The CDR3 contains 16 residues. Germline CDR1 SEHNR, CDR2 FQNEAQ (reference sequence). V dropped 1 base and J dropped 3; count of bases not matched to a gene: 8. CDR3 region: CASSLGTGGNNYEQYF. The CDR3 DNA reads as TGTGCCAGCAGCTTAGGTACAGGGGGAAACAACTACGAGCAGTACTTC.

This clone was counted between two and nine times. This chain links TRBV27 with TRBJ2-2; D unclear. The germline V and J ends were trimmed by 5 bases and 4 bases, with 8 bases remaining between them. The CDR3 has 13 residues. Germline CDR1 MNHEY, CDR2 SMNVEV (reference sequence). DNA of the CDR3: TGTGCCAGCAGTCTTCCTATCACCGGGGAGCTGTTTTTT. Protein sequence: CASSLPITGELFF.